These 5 T cell receptor beta chains were sequenced from one sample in a study of blood T cell repertoires in COVID-19. Some clones are missing from TCRdb's copy, which holds only in-frame ones; the method was immunoSEQ multiplex PCR. The data show 180,000 or so clones, about 78% seen once. Input material: peripheral blood. The receptors here all came from a woman aged 45-65 years with active or convalescent COVID-19.

In its sample, this clone was seen many times. The chain couples TRBV9 to TRBJ2-7, with 11 bases matching TRBD1. The CDR3 totals 13 residues. Germline V lookup: CDR1 SGDLS, CDR2 YYNGEE. Trimming removed 7 bases from V and 3 bases from J; junction bases left unmatched: 3. The CDR3 protein is CASSGTGGYEQYF. CDR3 bases: TGTGCCAGCTCCGGGACAGGGGGCTACGAGCAGTACTTC. Full variable domain (outside the CDR3, taken from reference TRBV9 and TRBJ2-7): DSGVTQTPKHLITATGQRVTLRCSPRSGDLSVYWYQQSLDQGLQFLIQYYNGEERAKGNILERFSAQQFPDLHSELNLSSLELGDSALYFCASSGTGGYEQYFGPGTRLTVT.

This clone was seen a few times. The rearrangement links TRBV30 to TRBJ2-2; TRBD2 matches 7 bases. After removal of 7 bases from V and 3 bases from J, the junction contained 14 bases not matched to a gene. CDR3 length equals 16 residues. Germline CDR1 reads GTSNPN; CDR2 reads SVGIG (reference sequence). The CDR3 here is CASRGREGEHTGELFF. The DNA of the CDR3 is TGTGCCTCCCGGGGCAGGGAGGGAGAGCACACCGGGGAGCTGTTTTTT.

This clone was seen repeatedly, ten times or more. This chain joins TRBV5-1 and TRBJ1-5; D is possibly TRBD1 (5 bases). Germline V gene lookup returns CDR1 SGHRS and CDR2 YFSETQ. V lost 6 bases and J lost 5, with 18 bases in between. This CDR3 contains 15 residues. The CDR3 bases are TGCGCCAGCATCGAAGCGCAGGGCCCCTATCAGCCCCAGCATTTT. Translating it yields CASIEAQGPYQPQHF.

This chain uses TRBV11-2 with TRBJ2-7; 10 positions agree with TRBD1. This CDR3 has 17 amino acids. Germline V gives CDR1 SGHAT, CDR2 FQNNGV. Trimming removed 4 bases from V and 2 bases from J; junction bases left unmatched: 11. CDR3 in amino acids: CASSSSRTGGIPYEQYF. DNA for the CDR3: TGTGCCAGCAGCTCTAGTAGGACAGGGGGAATCCCCTACGAGCAGTACTTC.

V usage is TRBV6-5 and J usage is TRBJ2-2; 12 bases are a match to TRBD2. The CDR3 contains 16 residues. Germline loops: CDR1 MNHEY, CDR2 SVGAGI. V dropped 4 bases and J dropped 1; count of bases not matched to a gene: 1. The CDR3 reads CASSSGLAGNTGELFF. CDR3 in DNA: TGTGCCAGCAGTTCGGGACTAGCGGGGAACACCGGGGAGCTGTTTTTT.